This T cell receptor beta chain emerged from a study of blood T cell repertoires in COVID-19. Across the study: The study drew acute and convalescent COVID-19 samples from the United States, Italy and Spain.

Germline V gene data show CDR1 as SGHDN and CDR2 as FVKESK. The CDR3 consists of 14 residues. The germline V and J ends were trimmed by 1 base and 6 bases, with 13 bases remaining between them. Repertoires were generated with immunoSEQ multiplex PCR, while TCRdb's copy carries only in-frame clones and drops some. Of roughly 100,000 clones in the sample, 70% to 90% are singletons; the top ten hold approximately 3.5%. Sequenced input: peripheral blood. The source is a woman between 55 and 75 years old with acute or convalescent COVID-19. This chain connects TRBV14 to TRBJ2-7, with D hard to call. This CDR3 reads CASSQAYRVSEQYF. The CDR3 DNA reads TGTGCCAGCAGCCAAGCCTATAGAGTTAGCGAGCAGTACTTC.